One and the same sample provided the 30 T cell receptor beta chains below, sequenced in a study of tissue T cells after allogeneic stem cell transplantation. TCRdb's copy holds only in-frame clones and misses some; the assay was immunoSEQ multiplex PCR. The sample includes fewer than 2,000 clones, 35% to 50% seen only once; the top ten take 15% to 20%. Time point defined: mouse harvest day 14 after allogeneic transplant. Each mouse received 10^7 T-cell-depleted marrow cells plus 10^6 splenic CD5+ T cells by tail vein. Sequenced: gut tissue. The origin of the receptors is a female BALB/c mouse given C57BL/6 T cells with graft-versus-host disease after an allogeneic hematopoietic cell transplant.

For this clone: The genes and germline here are from mouse. The CDR3 reads CASSLPGQNSDYTF. The DNA read from the CDR3 is TGTGCCAGCAGTCTGCCGGGACAAAACTCCGACTACACC. This chain links TRBV26 with TRBJ1-2; a weak D match, TRBD1 (6 bases). The CDR3 extends 1 residue past the end of the read, so its final part is completed from the germline J gene. The CDR3 extends over 14 amino acids. The V gene's germline CDR1 is KGHPV and CDR2 FQNQEV (reference sequence). Trimming shortened V by 2 bases and J by 1 base, and 8 bases separated the two germline ends.

To note about this clone: Gene names refer to mouse genes. With the read ending 1 residue before the CDR3 end, the germline J gene is used to fill in that end. V usage is TRBV12-1 and J usage is TRBJ2-3; 8 bases map to TRBD1. After removal of 1 base from V and 1 base from J, the junction contained 3 bases not matched to a gene. This CDR3 spans 15 amino acids. Germline V gene data show CDR1 as SGHSN and CDR2 as HYEKVE. CDR3 DNA, as far as it was read: TGTGCCAGCTCTCTTCGACAGGGGCGTGCAGAAACGCTGTAT. This translates into CASSLRQGRAETLY. The full CDR3 protein is CASSLRQGRAETLYF.

With regard to this clone: Gene names and germline refer to mouse. From the germline J gene comes the end of the CDR3, since the read stops 1 residue before it. V gene TRBV5 combines with J gene TRBJ1-6, with TRBD1 matching over 8 bases. TRBJ1-6 is marked as an open reading frame, function uncertain. V lost 4 bases, J lost 7 bases, and 6 bases stayed unmatched. The CDR3 contains 15 residues. Germline CDR1 is LGHNA and CDR2 is YNLKQL (reference sequence). CDR3 bases read: TGTGCCAGCAGCCCCAGGACAGGGAGGAATTCGCCCCTCTAC. This gives the protein CASSPRTGRNSPLY. The whole CDR3 protein is CASSPRTGRNSPLYF.

A remark on this clone: Mouse gene names and germline throughout. The read ends 1 residue early relative to the CDR3; the germline J gene fills the gap. The chain uses TRBV13-3 and TRBJ1-2; tentatively, D is TRBD1 (5 bases). The CDR3 covers 14 residues. Germline CDR1 is NNHDY and CDR2 is SYVADS. V lost 2 bases to trimming and J lost 3 bases, with 11 bases between them. The chain's CDR3 is CASSEGGRDSDYTF. The sequenced CDR3 bases are TGTGCCAGCAGTGAGGGGGGAAGGGACTCCGACTACACC.

For this clone: Any gene name here is a mouse gene name. The sequence runs out 1 residue before the end of the CDR3; the remainder is reconstructed from the germline J gene. The chain recombines TRBV3 with TRBJ2-1, with 11 positions matching TRBD2. V dropped 4 bases and J dropped 7; count of bases not matched to a gene: 3. The germline V gene has CDR1 SNHLY and CDR2 FYNGKV (reference sequence). The CDR3 is 14 residues long. The CDR3 protein is CASSSTGGGAEQFF. The CDR3 DNA, read in part, is TGTGCCAGCAGCTCGACTGGGGGGGGAGCTGAGCAGTTC.

With regard to this clone: Mouse germline and gene names are used. The read falls 1 residue short of the CDR3 end, and the missing part is taken from the germline J gene. The chain combines TRBV1 with TRBJ2-7, with a tentative D call TRBD1 (5 bases). V lost 0 bases, J lost 4 bases, and 7 bases lay in between. This CDR3 is built from 13 residues. Germline V gives CDR1 NSQYPW, CDR2 LRSPGD (reference sequence). The part of the CDR3 DNA that was read is TGCACCTGCAGTGCAGATCGACAGTATGAACAGTAC. Protein product: CTCSADRQYEQY. The entire CDR3 protein is CTCSADRQYEQYF.

On this clone: The genes are named according to mouse. Read data end 1 residue before the CDR3 end; the end is taken from the germline J gene. The chain uses TRBV16 and TRBJ1-4; a possible D gene is TRBD1 (5 bases). The germline CDR1 and CDR2 sequences are SGHSA and FRNQAP. The ends were cut back, 5 bases at V and 6 bases at J, with 7 bases in the middle. The CDR3 covers 12 residues. CDR3 protein: CASSTQDERLFF. CDR3 bases read: TGTGCAAGCAGCACACAGGACGAAAGATTATTT.

To note about this clone: The gene names given are mouse names. The read terminates 1 residue ahead of where the CDR3 ends, so the germline J gene completes it. J is TRBJ2-3 and V is TRBV5; D might be TRBD1 or TRBD2, each matching 5 bases. With 0 bases removed from V and 0 bases from J, the gap between germline ends came to 7 bases. Germline CDR1 LGHNA, CDR2 YNLKQL (reference sequence). The CDR3 has 15 residues. CDR3 DNA, as far as it was read: TGTGCCAGCAGCCAAGAGGGGGTGAGTGCAGAAACGCTGTAT. Translation gives CASSQEGVSAETLY. In full, the CDR3 reads CASSQEGVSAETLYF.

As for this clone: Gene labels here are mouse ones. The read ends 1 residue shy of where the CDR3 ends; the end is completed using the germline J gene. V and J are TRBV13-2 and TRBJ1-2; perhaps TRBD1 as D (5 bases). Germline V lookup: CDR1 NNHNN, CDR2 SYGAGS (reference sequence). The CDR3 has 13 amino acids. V shed 3 bases and J shed 3 bases, with 9 bases lying between them. This CDR3 is CASGVQGDSDYTF. CDR3 bases read: TGTGCCAGCGGTGTCCAGGGAGACTCCGACTACACC.

This clone showed up just once. All gene names here are mouse names. The read terminates 1 residue before the CDR3 end, so the remaining end is supplied by the germline J gene. The chain employs TRBV26 and TRBJ1-1; D is uncertain. The germline CDR1 and CDR2 sequences are KGHPV and FQNQEV (reference sequence). The CDR3 spans 13 residues. Trimming cost V 2 bases and J 0 bases, with 4 bases left between them. The DNA read from the CDR3 is TGTGCCAGCAGTCTGCCAGCAAACACAGAAGTCTTC. As protein: CASSLPANTEVF. The full CDR3 protein reads CASSLPANTEVFF.

On this clone itself: Germline and genes: mouse. The read ends 1 residue before the CDR3 terminus; that terminus is restored from the germline J gene. The chain couples TRBV26 to TRBJ2-7; TRBD1 or TRBD2 may be the D gene (5 bases each). The CDR3 has 13 residues. Looked up from germline, CDR1 is KGHPV and CDR2 is FQNQEV (reference sequence). Trimming pared 4 bases from V and 3 bases from J, leaving 10 bases between. CDR3 amino acids: CASSRGGGYEQYF. Partial CDR3 DNA: TGTGCCAGCAGTCGCGGGGGAGGCTATGAACAGTAC.

Comment on this clone: The genes are named according to mouse. The sequence runs out 1 residue before the end of the CDR3; the remainder is reconstructed from the germline J gene. The chain links TRBV23 to TRBJ2-2; the DNA was not compared with TRBD2, the D call given in the table. Germline CDR1 and CDR2: KGHTA and FQNQQP. CDR3 length: 16 amino acids. CDR3 loop: CSSSQQTGSNTGQLYF. The CDR3 bases that were read are TGCTCCAGCAGTCAACAGACTGGGTCAAACACCGGGCAGCTCTAC.

A few counts support this clone. Germline and genes here are mouse. The read terminates 1 residue before the CDR3 end, so the remaining end is supplied by the germline J gene. The rearrangement uses TRBV5 and TRBJ2-3; tentative D call: TRBD2 (6 bases). CDR3 length: 14 amino acids. Germline V gives CDR1 LGHNA, CDR2 YNLKQL (reference sequence). The V and J ends lost 4 bases and 0 bases respectively, with 8 bases between them. The CDR3 protein is CASSPGTSAETLYF. CDR3 DNA (partial): TGTGCCAGCAGCCCGGGGACTAGTGCAGAAACGCTGTAT.

Remarks on this clone: Any gene name here is a mouse gene name. With the read ending 1 residue before the CDR3 end, the germline J gene is used to fill in that end. V and J are TRBV2 and TRBJ2-2, with TRBD1 as a possible D gene (5 bases). V was shortened by 4 bases and J by 2 bases, with 11 bases between the two germline ends. CDR3 length: 15 residues. CDR1 is LGHNA, CDR2 YSYQKL, per germline. The CDR3 DNA, read in part, is TGTGCCAGCAGCCCACAGGTTTCTAACACCGGGCAGCTCTAC. This encodes CASSPQVSNTGQLY. The full CDR3 reads CASSPQVSNTGQLYF.

The table lists this clone with a few counts. Gene names and germline refer to mouse. The read comes to an end 1 residue before the CDR3 does, leaving the germline J gene to fill in the end. The genes are TRBV26 and TRBJ2-4; TRBD2 might be the D (6 bases). CDR1 is KGHPV and CDR2 is FQNQEV in the germline V gene (reference sequence). CDR3 length equals 14 residues. With 5 bases removed from V and 0 bases from J, the gap between germline ends came to 9 bases. CDR3 DNA (partial): TGTGCCAGCAGTGTACTGGGAAGTCAAAACACCTTGTAC. Its protein is CASSVLGSQNTLY. The CDR3 in its entirety is CASSVLGSQNTLYF.

This clone was observed a handful of times. The gene names given are mouse names. The DNA ends 1 residue before the CDR3 does, and the rest of the CDR3 is filled in from the germline J gene. The chain carries TRBV26 and TRBJ2-3; D perhaps matches TRBD1 (6 bases). Looked up from germline, CDR1 is KGHPV and CDR2 is FQNQEV (reference sequence). Trimming pared 2 bases from V and 3 bases from J, leaving 9 bases between. The CDR3 loop spans 14 amino acids. CDR3 DNA, as far as it was read: TGTGCCAGCAGTCTGCAGGGGAGAGCAGAAACGCTGTAT. Translated, it gives CASSLQGRAETLY. The complete CDR3 protein is CASSLQGRAETLYF.

With regard to this clone: Mouse names are used for the genes. The read ends 1 residue before the CDR3 terminus; that terminus is restored from the germline J gene. The V call is TRBV19, the J call TRBJ1-6; 11 bases are shared with TRBD1. TRBJ1-6 is identified as an open reading frame with a role that is uncertain. The CDR3 sequence is 16 residues long. Germline values: CDR1 FNHDT, CDR2 SITEND (reference sequence). V gave up 3 bases and J gave up 4 bases; unmatched junction bases: 3. The covered CDR3 bases are TGTGCCAGCAGTACCGGGACAGGGGGGTATAATTCGCCCCTCTAC. Protein: CASSTGTGGYNSPLY. In full, the CDR3 is CASSTGTGGYNSPLYF.

Turning to this clone: Gene names refer to mouse genes. The read halts 1 residue ahead of the CDR3 end, with the missing end drawn from the germline J gene. V is TRBV26 and J is TRBJ2-5; the D is unclear. There are 14 residues in the CDR3. The V and J ends lost 4 bases and 0 bases respectively, with 8 bases between them. CDR1 is KGHPV, CDR2 FQNQEV, per germline (reference sequence). The CDR3 sequence is CASSPRLNQDTQYF. The covered CDR3 bases are TGTGCCAGCAGTCCTCGACTTAACCAAGACACCCAGTAC.

Concerning this clone itself: The gene symbols are mouse symbols. Read coverage stops 1 residue before the CDR3 terminus; the germline J gene supplies the remainder. This chain links TRBV5 with TRBJ2-1; maybe TRBD1 (6 bases). V lost 4 bases, J lost 3 bases, and 7 bases lay in between. Germline V gene data show CDR1 as LGHNA and CDR2 as YNLKQL (reference sequence). This CDR3 region has 13 residues. The covered CDR3 bases are TGTGCCAGCAGCCTGGACAGCTATGCTGAGCAGTTC. This translates into CASSLDSYAEQF. The whole CDR3 protein is CASSLDSYAEQFF.

With regard to this clone: Each gene name is a mouse one. The CDR3 extends 1 residue past the end of the read, so its final part is completed from the germline J gene. J is TRBJ2-2 and V is TRBV23; the table's D call, TRBD1, has no DNA check behind it. Germline V gene lookup returns CDR1 KGHTA and CDR2 FQNQQP. This CDR3 contains 16 residues. CDR3 DNA (partial): TGCTCCAGCAGTCAATCTGGGACAGCAAACACCGGGCAGCTCTAC. The encoded protein is CSSSQSGTANTGQLY. The entire CDR3 protein is CSSSQSGTANTGQLYF.

Remarks on this clone: Germline and genes: mouse. The DNA read from the CDR3 is TGCTCCAGCAGAGACAGGGCAGAAACGCTGTAT. This encodes CSSRDRAETLY. The full CDR3 protein reads CSSRDRAETLYF. The chain combines TRBV23 with TRBJ2-3; the table calls TRBD1, which could not be checked here. The CDR3 end lies 1 residue beyond the end of the read and is filled in from the germline J gene. Germline CDR1 KGHTA, CDR2 FQNQQP. The CDR3 runs 12 residues.

This clone was observed a few times. Mouse germline and gene names are used. The CDR3 end lies 1 residue beyond the end of the read and is filled in from the germline J gene. The chain combines TRBV26 with TRBJ2-7; perhaps TRBD2 as D (6 bases). Germline lookup yields CDR1 KGHPV and CDR2 FQNQEV (reference sequence). V was pared by 4 bases and J by 0 bases, with 7 bases between. The CDR3 spans 13 residues. CDR3 sequence: CASSRGDSYEQYF. CDR3 DNA, as far as it was read: TGTGCCAGCAGTCGGGGGGACTCCTATGAACAGTAC.

This clone was seen more than once but under ten times. Mouse gene names apply. This CDR3 reads CASSPGLGGGGDTQYF. CDR3 bases read: TGTGCCAGCAGCCCGGGACTGGGGGGGGGAGGGGACACCCAGTAC. This sequence joins TRBV15 and TRBJ2-5; TRBD2 matches at 13 bases. The read finishes 1 residue shy of the CDR3 end, and the germline J gene is used to complete it. The CDR3 covers 16 residues. Trimming cost V 6 bases and J 6 bases; bases outside gene matches: 9. Germline values: CDR1 SGHND, CDR2 FRSKSL.

This clone was seen only a few times. Genes here carry mouse names. The read stops 1 residue short of the end of the CDR3; the missing end is completed from the germline J gene. The chain links TRBV3 to TRBJ2-3, with 12 bases that match TRBD2. The ends lost 4 bases at V and 3 bases at J; junction bases unmatched: 2. CDR1 is SNHLY and CDR2 is FYNGKV in the germline V gene (reference sequence). The CDR3 has 15 residues. The CDR3 loop is CASSWGLGGAETLYF. CDR3 bases read: TGTGCCAGCAGCTGGGGACTGGGGGGAGCAGAAACGCTGTAT.

About this clone: Gene labels here are mouse ones. Sequencing ends 1 residue short of the CDR3 end; the germline J gene provides the rest. The gene calls are TRBV26 and TRBJ2-7; D call uncertain. The CDR3 is 12 amino acids. In germline, CDR1 is KGHPV, CDR2 FQNQEV (reference sequence). V lost 2 bases, J lost 4 bases, and 6 bases lay in between. CDR3 bases read: TGTGCCAGCAGTCTGACAGAATATGAACAGTAC. It codes for CASSLTEYEQY. The whole CDR3 region reads CASSLTEYEQYF. The variable domain in full, with the rest retrieved from reference TRBV26 and TRBJ2-7, is NSKVIQTPRYLVKGQGQKAKMRCIPEKGHPVVFWYQQNKNNEFKFLINFQNQEVLQQIDMTEKRFSAECPSNSPCSLEIQSSEAGDSALYLCASSLTEYEQYFGPGTRLTVL.

As to this clone: Genes and germline come from the mouse. The read is 1 residue too short to cover the CDR3 end, so that end is filled in from the germline J gene. The V and J genes are TRBV13-3 and TRBJ2-7; 9 bases agree with TRBD2. This CDR3 comprises 13 residues. CDR1 and CDR2 from the germline V gene are NNHDY and SYVADS. Losses at the gene ends were 2 bases for V and 3 bases for J; bases not matched to a gene: 0. The CDR3 protein is CASSDWGGYEQYF. CDR3 DNA (partial): TGTGCCAGCAGTGACTGGGGGGGCTATGAACAGTAC.

As regards this clone: The gene names here belong to mouse. The missing CDR3 end, 1 residue past where the read stops, is filled in from the germline J gene. The gene calls are TRBV4 and TRBJ2-3; TRBD2 matches 7 bases. V gave up 3 bases and J gave up 0 bases; unmatched junction bases: 6. This CDR3 contains 16 residues. Germline CDR1 LGHDT, CDR2 YNNKQL (reference sequence). The CDR3 region is CASSYGWGSSAETLYF. The CDR3 DNA, read in part, is TGTGCCAGCAGCTACGGCTGGGGGTCTAGTGCAGAAACGCTGTAT.

This clone turned up a few times. Germline and genes here are mouse. The CDR3 end lies 1 residue beyond the end of the read and is filled in from the germline J gene. The chain has TRBV26 and TRBJ2-7, with D uncertain. V lost 4 bases, J lost 2 bases, and 12 bases lay in between. The CDR3 runs to 14 residues. Germline CDR1 reads KGHPV; CDR2 reads FQNQEV (reference sequence). CDR3 bases read: TGTGCCAGCAGTCCCCGCTGGCCGGCCTATGAACAGTAC. As protein: CASSPRWPAYEQY. The whole CDR3 sequence reads CASSPRWPAYEQYF.

On this clone itself: Genes and germline are mouse. Read sequence stops 1 residue before the CDR3 end, and the germline J gene provides the missing end. V gene TRBV12-2 combines with J gene TRBJ2-4, with 10 nucleotides matching TRBD2. Trimming removed 4 bases from V and 1 base from J; junction bases left unmatched: 13. The CDR3 covers 18 residues. Germline loops: CDR1 SGHLS, CDR2 HYDKME. The CDR3 DNA, read in part, is TGTGCCAGCTCCTCTTCTCCGGGACTGGGGACGGGTCAAAACACCTTGTAC. Its translation is CASSSSPGLGTGQNTLY. The full CDR3 is CASSSSPGLGTGQNTLYF.

Notes on this clone: Gene names denote mouse genes. The CDR3 end is not reached by the read, which stops 1 residue before it; the germline J gene fills it in. The chain employs TRBV29 and TRBJ1-1; D is possibly TRBD1 (5 bases). V lost 5 bases and J lost 0, with 7 bases in between. Germline V gene data show CDR1 as MSHET and CDR2 as SYDVDS. This CDR3 has 13 amino acids. The CDR3 is CASSPGQNTEVFF. The sequenced part of the CDR3 DNA is TGTGCTAGCAGTCCGGGACAGAACACAGAAGTCTTC.